The 24 T cell receptor beta chains presented below share a single source sample, sequenced in a study of blood T cell repertoires in COVID-19. Assay used: immunoSEQ multiplex PCR; TCRdb lists only in-frame clones, some missing. The sample gives 350,000 to 400,000 clones, roughly 88% of which show up once; more than 0.9% is in the top ten. The sample was PBMCs or T cells enriched from blood (not recorded which). The receptors here all came from a woman in her 30s with acute COVID-19.

The rearrangement joins TRBV5-1 to TRBJ1-1; 7 bases line up with TRBD1. Germline lookup yields CDR1 SGHRS and CDR2 YFSETQ. With V trimmed by 2 bases and J by 1 base, 8 bases remained unmatched. The CDR3 runs 16 residues. This chain's CDR3 is CASSFLQGQGNTEAFF. Written as DNA, the CDR3 is TGCGCCAGCAGCTTTTTACAGGGGCAGGGGAACACTGAAGCTTTCTTT.

This clone was detected only a few times. The chain is built from TRBV30 and TRBJ2-1; the match to TRBD2 covers 8 bases. V gave up 8 bases and J gave up 5 bases; unmatched junction bases: 11. The germline gives CDR1 GTSNPN, CDR2 SVGIG (reference sequence). CDR3 length: 14 amino acids. CDR3: CAGKRGTWDNEQFF. For the CDR3, the DNA is TGTGCCGGGAAGCGGGGGACGTGGGACAATGAGCAGTTCTTC. The whole variable domain, filled in from reference TRBV30 and TRBJ2-1, reads SQTIHQWPATLVQPVGSPLSLECTVEGTSNPNLYWYRQAAGRGLQLLFYSVGIGQISSEVPQNLSASRPQDRQFILSSKKLLLSDSGFYLCAGKRGTWDNEQFFGPGTRLTVL.

The J gene is TRBJ1-4, the V gene TRBV3-1 (or the pseudogene TRBV3-2), with D hard to call. CDR3 length equals 13 residues. Trimming pared 4 bases from V and 8 bases from J, leaving 11 bases between. Germline CDR1 is LGHDT and CDR2 is YNNKEL (reference sequence). CDR3 bases: TGTGCCAGCAGCCTCGGCTGGGAGGAAAAACTGTTTTTT. It translates to CASSLGWEEKLFF.

The V call is TRBV6-2 or TRBV6-3, the J call TRBJ1-1; D is unclear. Deletions cut 4 bases from V and 9 bases from J, with 18 bases between. Germline V gene lookup returns CDR1 MNHEY and CDR2 SVGEGT. CDR3 length equals 14 residues. The CDR3 spells CASSFNPPRTQAFF. Here the CDR3 DNA reads TGTGCCAGCAGTTTTAATCCCCCCCGAACTCAAGCTTTCTTT.

The rearrangement uses TRBV7-6 and TRBJ2-5, with D possibly matching TRBD1 (6 bases). CDR1 SGHVS and CDR2 FNYEAQ come from the germline V gene. V lost 5 bases to trimming and J lost 7 bases, with 20 bases between them. There are 15 residues in the CDR3. This CDR3 reads CASSPQGPAYGTQYF. The CDR3 coding sequence is TGTGCCAGCAGCCCGCAGGGGCCGGCCTACGGGACCCAGTACTTC.

V usage is TRBV28 and J usage is TRBJ1-2; possibly TRBD1 for D (6 bases). V was cut by 5 bases and J by 0 bases, with 10 bases left in between. Germline CDR1 and CDR2: MDHEN and SYDVKM. The CDR3 consists of 14 residues. The CDR3 bases are TGTGCCAGCAGTAGGCAGGGGACTAACTATGGCTACACCTTC. Its protein product is CASSRQGTNYGYTF.

The rearrangement links TRBV6-5 to TRBJ2-1; 12 positions match TRBD2. This CDR3 is built from 14 residues. Losses at the gene ends were 4 bases for V and 10 bases for J; bases not matched to a gene: 5. Per germline, CDR1 MNHEY and CDR2 SVGAGI. CDR3: CASSLRLAGEEQFF. Here the CDR3 DNA reads TGTGCCAGCAGTTTGAGACTAGCGGGGGAGGAGCAGTTCTTC.

CDR3 in DNA: TGTGCCATCAGTCTAGGGGGCAATGAGCAGTTCTTC. It specifies CAISLGGNEQFF. The chain has TRBV10-3 and TRBJ2-1; weak D call: TRBD1 (6 bases). From germline, CDR1 is ENHRY and CDR2 SYGVKD. There are 12 residues in the CDR3. V shed 5 bases and J shed 6 bases, with 8 bases lying between them.

CDR3 region: CASDTPGTRTLYSNQPQHF. DNA for the CDR3: TGTGCTAGTGACACCCCCGGGACTCGGACTCTTTATAGCAATCAGCCCCAGCATTTT. The chain combines TRBV12-5 with TRBJ1-5, with a possible D match to TRBD1 (5 bases). V was clipped by 7 bases and J by 0 bases, with 25 bases between them. CDR3 size: 19 residues. Germline CDR1 and CDR2: LGHNT and FRNRAP.

CDR3 loop: CASSLEFAGDYGYTF. The CDR3 DNA reads as TGTGCCAGCAGCTTAGAGTTTGCAGGGGACTATGGCTACACCTTC. This chain connects TRBV7-9 to TRBJ1-2, with D perhaps TRBD1 (6 bases). The CDR3 loop spans 15 amino acids. With 1 base removed from V and 3 bases from J, the gap between germline ends came to 12 bases. The germline V gene encodes CDR1 SEHNR and CDR2 FQNEAQ (reference sequence).

This clone was counted between two and nine times. The chain recombines TRBV5-1 with TRBJ2-7, with D possibly TRBD2 on 6 matching bases. Deletions cut 4 bases from V and 6 bases from J, with 14 bases between. This CDR3 has 13 amino acids. Germline CDR1 and CDR2: SGHRS and YFSETQ. This CDR3 reads CASSRIGGSEQYF. In DNA form, the CDR3 reads TGCGCCAGCAGCCGAATTGGGGGGTCCGAGCAGTACTTC.

V is TRBV25-1 and J is TRBJ1-4; possible D gene TRBD1, 6 bases. Trimming shortened V by 5 bases and J by 5 bases, and 21 bases separated the two germline ends. This CDR3 has 17 amino acids. The germline CDR1 and CDR2 sequences are MGHDK and SYGVNS. CDR3 in amino acids: CASSLPGGGRRNEKLFF. For the CDR3, the DNA is TGTGCCAGCAGTCTACCCGGGGGGGGCCGGAGAAATGAAAAACTGTTTTTT.

This chain connects TRBV5-1 to TRBJ2-3; 8 bases line up with TRBD2. Germline V gene data show CDR1 as SGHRS and CDR2 as YFSETQ. V was pared by 6 bases and J by 3 bases, with 6 bases of the junction left unmatched. The CDR3 sequence is 14 residues long. The chain's CDR3 is CASMAGGGTDTQYF. Here the CDR3 DNA reads TGCGCCAGCATGGCGGGGGGAGGTACAGATACGCAGTATTTT.

V and J are TRBV24-1 and TRBJ2-3, with TRBD2 matching 9 bases. Germline loops: CDR1 KGHDR, CDR2 SFDVKD. The V gene end was trimmed by 2 bases and the J gene end by 4 bases; junction bases not matched to a gene: 9. CDR3 length: 17 amino acids. CDR3 nucleotides: TGTGCCACCAGTGATTATGGGGAGCGGGGGGAAGCAGATACGCAGTATTTT. Translation gives CATSDYGERGEADTQYF.

V is TRBV3-1 (or the pseudogene TRBV3-2) and J is TRBJ2-3; 9 bases fit TRBD2. In germline, CDR1 is LGHDT, CDR2 YNNKEL (reference sequence). With 3 bases clipped from V and 4 bases from J, the junction kept 2 bases outside the gene matches. The CDR3 has 14 amino acids. The CDR3 loop is CASSQCGGADTQYF. The CDR3 bases are TGTGCCAGCAGCCAGTGCGGGGGGGCAGATACGCAGTATTTT.

This clone was seen more than once but under ten times. The V call is TRBV24-1, the J call TRBJ1-5; D is undetermined. V lost 1 base to trimming and J lost 0 bases, with 3 bases between them. From germline, CDR1 is KGHDR and CDR2 SFDVKD. The CDR3 spans 14 residues. CDR3 protein: CATSDLLSNQPQHF. Written as DNA, the CDR3 is TGTGCCACCAGTGATTTACTTAGCAATCAGCCCCAGCATTTT.

V gene TRBV19 combines with J gene TRBJ1-2; D is unclear. V lost 1 base, J lost 4 bases, and 13 bases lay in between. Germline CDR1 reads LNHDA; CDR2 reads SQIVND (reference sequence). This CDR3 is built from 15 residues. The CDR3 region is CASSIGEGNIYGYTF. Written as DNA, the CDR3 is TGTGCCAGTAGTATAGGGGAGGGCAACATCTATGGCTACACCTTC.

CDR3 region: CASSSLMITGPPGGYEQYF. For the CDR3, the DNA is TGTGCCAGCAGCTCTCTTATGATTACGGGCCCACCGGGAGGCTACGAGCAGTACTTC. The chain is built from TRBV5-8 and TRBJ2-7; 7 bases match TRBD2. The CDR3 contains 19 residues. V dropped 3 bases and J dropped 3; count of bases not matched to a gene: 21. The germline gives CDR1 SGHTS, CDR2 YDEGEE.

This chain uses TRBV2 with TRBJ2-7; 10 nucleotides match TRBD2. Per the germline V gene, CDR1 is SNHLY and CDR2 is FYNNEI. V dropped 5 bases and J dropped 0; count of bases not matched to a gene: 7. The CDR3 runs to 16 residues. CDR3 nucleotide sequence: TGTGCCAGCAGTAATAGCGGGGGGTTCAGCTCCTACGAGCAGTACTTC. Translation gives CASSNSGGFSSYEQYF.

This chain joins TRBV6-4 and TRBJ1-1; unclear D gene. From germline, CDR1 is MRHNA and CDR2 SNTAGT. The CDR3 extends over 17 amino acids. With 3 bases removed from V and 1 base from J, the gap between germline ends came to 18 bases. The CDR3 sequence: CASSEGSGKQRNTEAFF. The CDR3 coding sequence is TGTGCCAGCAGTGAAGGTTCGGGAAAACAGAGGAACACTGAAGCTTTCTTT.

This rearrangement joins TRBV19 to TRBJ2-2; 9 nucleotides match TRBD1. CDR1 and CDR2 (germline): LNHDA, SQIVND (reference sequence). V shed 5 bases and J 1 base; nucleotides not matched to a gene: 2. The CDR3 consists of 15 residues. The CDR3 DNA sequence: TGTGCCAGTAGTGTGGGACAGGGGAACACCGGGGAGCTGTTTTTT. It is translated as CASSVGQGNTGELFF.

The rearrangement links TRBV11-2 to TRBJ1-2, with D hard to call. V was clipped by 1 base and J by 1 base, with 4 bases between them. CDR1 and CDR2 (germline): SGHAT, FQNNGV. The CDR3 runs 13 residues. The CDR3 nucleotides read TGTGCCAGCAGCTTAGCAGTTAACTATGGCTACACCTTC. It encodes CASSLAVNYGYTF.

This rearrangement joins TRBV7-9 to TRBJ2-7; 10 bases line up with TRBD1. There are 11 residues in the CDR3. In germline, CDR1 is SEHNR, CDR2 FQNEAQ (reference sequence). The junction had 4 bases not matched to a gene; V was cut back by 11 bases and J by 6 bases. The DNA for the CDR3 is TGTGCCGGACAGGGGGACAGCGAGCAGTACTTC. It specifies CAGQGDSEQYF.

The chain carries TRBV28 and TRBJ2-3, with a possible D match to TRBD2 (5 bases). Per germline, CDR1 MDHEN and CDR2 SYDVKM. Trimming stripped 5 bases from V and 6 bases from J, with 21 bases between. The CDR3 is 16 amino acids. The CDR3 is CASSPLGNGGGDTQYF. CDR3 DNA: TGTGCCAGCAGTCCCCTAGGGAATGGAGGTGGCGATACGCAGTATTTT.